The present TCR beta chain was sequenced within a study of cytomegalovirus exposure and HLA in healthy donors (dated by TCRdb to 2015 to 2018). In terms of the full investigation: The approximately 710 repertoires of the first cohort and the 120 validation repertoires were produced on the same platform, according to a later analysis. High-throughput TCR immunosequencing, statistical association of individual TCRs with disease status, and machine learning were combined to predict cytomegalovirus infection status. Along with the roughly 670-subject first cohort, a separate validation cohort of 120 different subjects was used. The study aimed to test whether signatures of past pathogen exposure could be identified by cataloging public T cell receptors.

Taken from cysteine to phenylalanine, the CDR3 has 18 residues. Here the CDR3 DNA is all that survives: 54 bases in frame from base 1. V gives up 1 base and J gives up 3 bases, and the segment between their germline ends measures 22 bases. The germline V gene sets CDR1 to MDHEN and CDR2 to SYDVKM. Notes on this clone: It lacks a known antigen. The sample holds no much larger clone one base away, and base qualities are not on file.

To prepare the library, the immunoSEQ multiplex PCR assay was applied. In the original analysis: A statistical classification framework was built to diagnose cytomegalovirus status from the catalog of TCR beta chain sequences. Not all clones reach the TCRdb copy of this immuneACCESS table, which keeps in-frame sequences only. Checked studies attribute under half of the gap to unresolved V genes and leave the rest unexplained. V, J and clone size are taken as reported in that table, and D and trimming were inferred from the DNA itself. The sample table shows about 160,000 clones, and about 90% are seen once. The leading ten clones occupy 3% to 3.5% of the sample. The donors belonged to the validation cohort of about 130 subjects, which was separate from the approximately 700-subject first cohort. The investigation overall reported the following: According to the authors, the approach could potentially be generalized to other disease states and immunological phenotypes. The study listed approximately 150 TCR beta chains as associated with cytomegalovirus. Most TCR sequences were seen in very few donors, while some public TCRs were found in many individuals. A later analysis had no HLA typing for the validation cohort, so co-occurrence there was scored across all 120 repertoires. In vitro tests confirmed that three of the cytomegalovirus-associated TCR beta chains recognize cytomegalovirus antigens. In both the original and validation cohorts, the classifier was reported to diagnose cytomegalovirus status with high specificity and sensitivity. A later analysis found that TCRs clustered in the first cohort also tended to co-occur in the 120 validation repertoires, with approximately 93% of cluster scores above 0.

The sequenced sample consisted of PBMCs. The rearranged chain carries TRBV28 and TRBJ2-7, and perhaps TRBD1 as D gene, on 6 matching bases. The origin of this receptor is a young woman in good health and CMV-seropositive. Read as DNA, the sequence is TGTGCCAGCAGTTTATCCGGGACAACACCCGACTACTACTACGAGCAGTACTTC. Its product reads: CASSLSGTTPDYYYEQYF.